This TCR beta chain is drawn from a study of PD-L1 blockade in urothelial cancer. Across the study: Blood drawn 3 weeks (second dose) and 6 weeks after treatment start was analyzed. Median T cell yield per blood sample was more than 130,000 cells.

Generated by immunoSEQ multiplex PCR, the TCRdb table keeps only in-frame clones and is missing some. The sample contains 50,000 to 65,000 clones, around 86% of which appear only once. The sample holds one count of this clone. Germline V gene lookup returns CDR1 SGDLS and CDR2 YYNGEE. V dropped 4 bases and J dropped 5 bases, with 15 bases sitting between them. The CDR3 length is 14 residues. The time point was: pretreatment peripheral blood. The genes are TRBV9 and TRBJ2-5; a weak D match, TRBD1 (6 bases). This TCR was sampled from a man aged 70 or older with urothelial cancer. This specimen was PBMCs, taken around atezolizumab (anti-PD-L1) treatment. The CDR3 protein is CASSPDGGGETQYF. CDR3 sequence (DNA): TGTGCCAGCAGCCCAGACGGTGGGGGCGAGACCCAGTACTTC.